The 6 T cell receptor beta chains below were found in one sample sequenced in a study of OX40 agonist ivuxolimab in advanced cancers. Assay: immunoSEQ multiplex PCR; the TCRdb copy retains only in-frame clones and omits some. The profile covers approximately 34,000 clones, with 65% to 90% appearing a single time and about 1.3% taken by the ten largest. Sequenced material: CD4+ or CD8+ T cells sorted from blood, taken in a trial of the OX40 agonist ivuxolimab. Source of these receptors: an adult with an advanced solid tumor such as melanoma, head and neck, liver or kidney cancer.

This clone was observed a single time. The germline gene is not matched at one end of the junction; a read error may be the cause. The J gene is TRBJ1-1, the V gene TRBV6-4; D remains unclear. CDR1 and CDR2 from the germline V gene are MRHNA and SNTAGT. The CDR3 totals 13 residues. CDR3 bases: TGTGCCAGCAGTGAAGGCCGGAATACTGCAGCTTTCTTT. Translation gives CASSEGRNTAAFF.

The chain combines TRBV5-1 with TRBJ1-1; no definite D call. Germline lookup yields CDR1 SGHRS and CDR2 YFSETQ. The CDR3 covers 13 residues. The V end lost 0 bases, the J end lost 5 bases, and 8 bases lay between the germline ends. CDR3 DNA: TGCGCCAGCAGCTTGGCCAGCCGGACTGAAGCTTTCTTT. Translated, it gives CASSLASRTEAFF.

The V call is TRBV29-1, the J call TRBJ2-1; D ambiguous. The CDR3 spans 11 residues. The germline V gene encodes CDR1 SQVTM and CDR2 ANQGSEA. V lost 2 bases and J 5 bases, leaving 4 bases between the germline ends. The CDR3, as DNA: TGCAGCGTTGAATACCACAATGAGCAGTTCTTC. Protein: CSVEYHNEQFF.

The chain couples TRBV18 to TRBJ2-7; 9 nucleotides match TRBD2. In germline, CDR1 is KGHSH, CDR2 LQKENI. The CDR3 spans 14 residues. With V trimmed by 4 bases and J by 2 bases, 3 bases remained unmatched. CDR3 loop: CASSLAGDPYEQYF. In DNA, the CDR3 is TGTGCCAGCTCACTAGCGGGAGATCCCTACGAGCAGTACTTC.

The chain uses TRBV18 and TRBJ2-2, with a weak D call TRBD1 (5 bases). V shed 3 bases and J shed 2 bases, with 13 bases lying between them. This CDR3 region has 16 residues. Germline V gene lookup returns CDR1 KGHSH and CDR2 LQKENI. The CDR3 spells CASSPTSDTNTGELFF. The CDR3, as DNA: TGTGCCAGCTCACCCACCTCGGACACTAACACCGGGGAGCTGTTTTTT.

The rearrangement uses TRBV28 and TRBJ2-2, with 11 nucleotides matching TRBD1. Losses at the gene ends were 2 bases for V and 3 bases for J; bases not matched to a gene: 8. Per germline, CDR1 MDHEN and CDR2 SYDVKM. This CDR3 has 18 amino acids. The CDR3 sequence is CASSLPLPGQGDTGELFF. The CDR3 nucleotides read TGTGCCAGCAGTTTACCGCTCCCGGGACAGGGGGACACCGGGGAGCTGTTTTTT. Using reference TRBV28 and TRBJ2-2 for the parts outside the CDR3, the full variable domain is DVKVTQSSRYLVKRTGEKVFLECVQDMDHENMFWYRQDPGLGLRLIYFSYDVKMKEKGDIPEGYSVSREKKERFSLILESASTNQTSMYLCASSLPLPGQGDTGELFFGEGSRLTVL.